The source of this T cell receptor beta chain is a study of blood T cells in healthy people across ages. Then a second PCR, running about 6 to 11 cycles, was carried out with a sample-barcoded 5' primer and a J-beta primer mix. TCRdb processed the 5' RACE reads anew with MiXCR; each CDR3 protein has one entry. Among fewer than 2,000,000 distinct CDR3 sequences listed, about 31% were seen once. Germline values: CDR1 DFQATT, CDR2 SNEGSKA (reference sequence). The CDR3 sequence is 14 residues long. Trimming removed 3 bases from V and 3 bases from J, with 14 bases in between. The origin of this receptor is a woman in her thirties in good health. The chain joins TRBV20-1 to TRBJ1-1; D is uncertain. Sequencing used blood. CDR3 DNA: TGCAGTGCTAGCCGGTTCATTGGGGACACTGAAGCTTTCTTT. This sequence encodes CSASRFIGDTEAFF.